Listed here are 12 T cell receptor beta chains from one sample, sequenced in a study of identical twins. TCRdb passed the 5' RACE reads through MiXCR, listing each CDR3 protein once. The sample yields 460,000 or so distinct CDR3 sequences, 12% to 15% seen once. These data were also filed under a second study, of yellow fever vaccine responses in identical twins.

The sequenced sample was CD4+ T cells sorted from blood. The receptor set was obtained from a woman aged 18-29 years in good health.

In this sample, this clonotype turned up a few times. The chain combines TRBV15 with TRBJ2-1, with no clear D. V lost 7 bases and J lost 3, with 10 bases in between. Germline V gene lookup returns CDR1 LNHNV and CDR2 YYDKDF (reference sequence). The CDR3 covers 13 residues. For the CDR3, the DNA is TGTGCCACCACGCCAGCAGACTACAATGAGCAGTTCTTC. Protein: CATTPADYNEQFF.

Written as DNA, the CDR3 is TGTGCCAGCAGTCTGGACAGGGGGCAAAACGAGCAGTACTTC. Translated: CASSLDRGQNEQYF. The rearrangement links TRBV2 to TRBJ2-7; 11 nucleotides match TRBD1. This CDR3 contains 14 residues. Unmatched junction bases numbered 5, after V lost 5 bases and J lost 5 bases. The V gene's germline CDR1 is SNHLY and CDR2 FYNNEI.

This clonotype came up a few times. The chain employs TRBV6-5 and TRBJ2-3; possibly TRBD1 or TRBD2 for D (5 bases each). The V gene's germline CDR1 is MNHEY and CDR2 SVGAGI. The germline V and J ends were trimmed by 2 bases and 4 bases, with 22 bases remaining between them. The CDR3 is made up of 18 amino acids. CDR3 coding DNA: TGTGCCAGCAGTTACACCCGACCGGGCTCCGGGGCCCCAGATACGCAGTATTTT. Translating gives CASSYTRPGSGAPDTQYF.

The chain employs TRBV11-1 and TRBJ2-2; D ambiguous. Per the germline V gene, CDR1 is SGHAT and CDR2 is FQDESV (reference sequence). This CDR3 is 18 amino acids long. Trimming removed 1 base from V and 0 bases from J, with 15 bases in between. Here the CDR3 DNA reads TGTGCCAGCAGCTTAGAACTCTTAGGACCTACGAACACCGGGGAGCTGTTTTTT. Protein: CASSLELLGPTNTGELFF.

This chain joins TRBV6-1 and TRBJ2-7; 9 nucleotides line up with TRBD2. Trimming at V came to 6 bases and at J to 2 bases, leaving 2 bases not matched to a gene. In germline, CDR1 is MNHNS, CDR2 SASEGT. The CDR3 is made up of 13 amino acids. CDR3 bases: TGTGCCAGCAGGCGGGGGGGCGCCTACGAGCAGTACTTC. Protein sequence: CASRRGGAYEQYF.

This clonotype was detected only a few times. V is TRBV6-1 and J is TRBJ2-3, with TRBD1 matching over 8 bases. This CDR3 region has 17 residues. Per the germline V gene, CDR1 is MNHNS and CDR2 is SASEGT. V lost 5 bases, J lost 1 base, and 11 bases stayed unmatched. Written as DNA, the CDR3 is TGTGCCAGCAGTCCGGGACAGGTGTCTTTCGGCACAGATACGCAGTATTTT. This encodes CASSPGQVSFGTDTQYF.

This clonotype was detected only a few times. V and J are TRBV14 and TRBJ2-1; 10 bases agree with TRBD2. Germline CDR1 and CDR2: SGHDN and FVKESK. The CDR3 runs 16 residues. With 5 bases clipped from V and 2 bases from J, the junction kept 6 bases outside the gene matches. CDR3 DNA: TGTGCCAGCAGCTCCCATCTAGCGGGAGCCTACAATGAGCAGTTCTTC. This sequence encodes CASSSHLAGAYNEQFF.

This clonotype was counted a few times. This rearrangement joins TRBV4-2 to TRBJ2-1, with 13 bases fitting TRBD2. Germline trimming cut 4 bases from V and 7 bases from J; bases unmatched to any gene: 19. Germline assignment: CDR1 LGHNA and CDR2 YNFKEQ. The CDR3 runs 20 residues. The CDR3 loop is CASSLLTGTSGALFRNEQFF. The CDR3 nucleotides are TGTGCCAGCAGCCTCCTAACCGGGACTAGCGGGGCGCTATTTAGGAATGAGCAGTTCTTC.

For this clonotype: The junction and the germline gene differ at one end; a read error may be behind it. The CDR3 coding sequence is TGCAGCGCTACGGACCTGATTGAGCGGGAGGGGCGCGAGCAGTACTTC. Protein sequence: CSATDLIEREGREQYF. The rearrangement joins TRBV20-1 to TRBJ2-7; 10 positions agree with TRBD2. The CDR3 covers 16 residues. Germline V gene data show CDR1 as DFQATT and CDR2 as SNEGSKA (reference sequence).

This clonotype was seen a handful of times. The J gene is TRBJ2-3, the V gene TRBV20-1, with D hard to call. V dropped 3 bases and J dropped 6 bases, with 4 bases sitting between them. Germline V gives CDR1 DFQATT, CDR2 SNEGSKA (reference sequence). There are 10 residues in the CDR3. The CDR3 nucleotides read TGCAGTGCTAGTAGGGATACGCAGTATTTT. Translating gives CSASRDTQYF.

Here the CDR3 reads CASSQDVRRGHISGANVLTF. The CDR3 nucleotides read TGTGCCAGCAGCCAAGATGTAAGGAGAGGACACATCTCTGGGGCCAACGTCCTGACTTTC. The chain combines TRBV3-1 with TRBJ2-6; D may be TRBD1 (5 bases). Trimming removed 0 bases at V and 0 bases at J, with 18 bases between. The CDR3 runs 20 residues. CDR1 is LGHDT, CDR2 YNNKEL, per germline (reference sequence).

The chain recombines TRBV20-1 with TRBJ2-5; D may be TRBD2 (6 bases). The CDR3 spans 13 residues. CDR1 and CDR2 (germline): DFQATT, SNEGSKA (reference sequence). Trimming left V 6 bases short and J 9 bases short, with 20 bases between. CDR3 loop: CSAKIPRGAAQYF. CDR3 nucleotide sequence: TGCAGTGCCAAAATCCCGCGCGGGGCGGCCCAGTACTTC.